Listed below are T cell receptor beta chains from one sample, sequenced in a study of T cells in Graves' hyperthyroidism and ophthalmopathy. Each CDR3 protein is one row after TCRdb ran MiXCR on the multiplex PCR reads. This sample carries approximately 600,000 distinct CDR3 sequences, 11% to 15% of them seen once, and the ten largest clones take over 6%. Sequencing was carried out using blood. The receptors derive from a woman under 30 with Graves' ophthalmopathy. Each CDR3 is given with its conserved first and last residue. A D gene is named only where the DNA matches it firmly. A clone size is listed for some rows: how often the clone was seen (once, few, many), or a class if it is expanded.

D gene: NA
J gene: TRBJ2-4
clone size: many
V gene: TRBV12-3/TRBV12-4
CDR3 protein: CASRPAGNIQYF
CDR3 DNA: TGTGCCAGCAGGCCGGCTGGAAACATTCAGTACTTC

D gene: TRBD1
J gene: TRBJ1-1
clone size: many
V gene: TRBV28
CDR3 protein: CASSLWRDIGTGVHKIMNTEAFF
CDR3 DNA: TGTGCCAGCAGTTTATGGAGGGATATCGGGACAGGCGTCCATAAAATAATGAACACTGAAGCTTTCTTT

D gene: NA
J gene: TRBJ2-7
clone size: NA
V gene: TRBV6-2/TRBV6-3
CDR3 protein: CASSSTDFYEQYF
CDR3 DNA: TGTGCCAGCAGTTCGACAGATTTTTACGAGCAGTACTTC

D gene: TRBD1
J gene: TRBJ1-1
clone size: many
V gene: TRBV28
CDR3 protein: CASSLTGGWIYTEAFF
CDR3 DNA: TGTGCCAGCAGTTTGACAGGGGGCTGGATTTACACTGAAGCTTTCTTT

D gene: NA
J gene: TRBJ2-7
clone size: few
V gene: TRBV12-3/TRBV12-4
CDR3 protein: CASSFGGNGYEQYF
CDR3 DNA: TGTGCCAGCAGTTTTGGGGGGAACGGGTACGAGCAGTACTTC

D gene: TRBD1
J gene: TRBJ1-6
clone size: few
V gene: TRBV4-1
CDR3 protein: CASSRSTGVNSPLHF
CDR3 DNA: TGCGCCAGCAGCCGATCGACAGGGGTTAATTCACCCCTCCACTTT

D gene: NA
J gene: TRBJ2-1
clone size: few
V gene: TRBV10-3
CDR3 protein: CASSKGGGDEQFF
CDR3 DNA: TGTGCCAGCAGCAAAGGGGGGGGCGATGAGCAGTTCTTC

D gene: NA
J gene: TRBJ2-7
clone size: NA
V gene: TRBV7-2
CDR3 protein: CASSLEGNIYSYEQYF
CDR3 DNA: TGTGCCAGCAGCTTAGAGGGAAACATATACTCCTACGAGCAGTACTTC

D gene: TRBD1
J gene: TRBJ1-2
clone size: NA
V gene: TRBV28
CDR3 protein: CATSDRGNYGYTF
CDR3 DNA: TGTGCCACCTCGGACAGGGGAAACTATGGCTACACCTTC

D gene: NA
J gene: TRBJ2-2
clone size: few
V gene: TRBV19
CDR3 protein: CASSSAEYTGELFF
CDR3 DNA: TGTGCCAGTAGTTCAGCGGAGTACACCGGGGAGCTGTTTTTT

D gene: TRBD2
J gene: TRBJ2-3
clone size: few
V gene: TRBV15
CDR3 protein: CATSRRAGVVADTQYF
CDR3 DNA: TGTGCCACCTCCCGGCGAGCGGGAGTAGTCGCAGATACGCAGTATTTT

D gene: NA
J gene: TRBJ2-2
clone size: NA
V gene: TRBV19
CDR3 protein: CASSIRGDTGELFF
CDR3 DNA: TGTGCCAGTAGTATAAGGGGGGACACCGGGGAGCTGTTTTTT